This TCR beta chain was sequenced during a study of shared clonotypes between healthy human individuals (dated by TCRdb to the early 2020s). About the investigation overall: A few men and two women, aged 18 to 49 years, made up the cohort. For each donor, three plates each were used for CD4 naive and CD4 memory, two plates were used for CD8 naive, and one plate was used for CD8 memory. Libraries were prepared and TCR repertoires were sequenced by different laboratories using diverse techniques, in order to increase sequencing depth and limit assay-specific biases. Per donor, leukapheresis produced somewhere between about 0.94 and 10 billion PBMCs. The study deeply sequenced blood TCR repertoires of five healthy adults to estimate repertoire size and the extent of clonotype sharing between individuals. On the study overall, not on this receptor specifically: Sampling was limited to blood, and TCR repertoires in tissue likely differ from TCR repertoires in blood. Sharing across several donors was observed for about 5% of naive CD4, over 3% of naive CD8, 2% to 2.5% of memory CD4, and roughly 0.4% of memory CD8 clonotypes. Higher generation probabilities were observed for clonotypes shared by all four sorted-subset donors than for non-shared clonotypes. Naive subsets generally had larger estimated clonotype richness than memory subsets. Pairwise subsampling led to the expectation that sequencing depth would affect the degree of clonotype sharing among donors. Because the study included only a small number of donors, the genetic and exposure-history diversity represented was limited. Incomplete sequencing was indicated by rarefaction of sorted-subset datasets, despite the large sequencing depth.

Using the deep immunoSEQ assay, TCR CDR3 regions were amplified from genomic DNA by multiplex PCR. For each cell subset, the extracted genomic DNA was distributed evenly across all wells of several immunoSEQ 96-well plates, and each plate served as one replicate. Each replicate PCR for sorted subsets received roughly 200 ng genomic DNA, equal to 30,000 or so T cell genomes. Purified libraries were measured with a Qubit 3.0 fluorometer, size-checked on a Bioanalyzer 2100, and measured again with the KAPA Library Quantification kit. Every immunoSEQ 96-well plate was sequenced on a separate single-read 150-cycle Illumina NextSeq 550 flow cell. The original methods were these. The immunoSEQ output contained only junctional sequences without quality scores, so filtering could not match that applied to full-length reads. Sequences were annotated with PyIR, a Python wrapper for IgBLAST v1.9, using IMGT germline references to assign V/J genes and CDR3. Reads were filtered out if the reads had weak V/J assignments (E-value above 1e-6), no CDR3, stop codons, out-of-frame junctions, or ambiguous translated residues. V3J clonotypes were defined as sequences sharing the same inferred V gene, J gene, and CDR3 amino acid sequence. Percentage overlap between repertoires was computed as shared unique clonotypes divided by the size of the smaller repertoire. RTK rarefaction, the Chao1 estimator, and Recon v2.1 estimates of unobserved clonotypes were used to assess repertoire richness. Generation probabilities for all TCRbeta clonotypes obtained by the gDNA method from a handful of donors were computed using OLGA. TCRdb retrieved this table from immuneACCESS and kept in-frame rearrangements only. Not all clones are present; in checked studies, unresolved V genes account for under half, and no reason is known for the remainder. V, J and clone size are those of that table, while D and trimming were read from the DNA. The sample contains 2 million to 2.5 million clones, 90% to 97% of them found a single time. The ten largest make up 0.1% to 0.15% of the sample.

From cysteine to phenylalanine, the CDR3 is 14 amino acids long. Of the read, only the CDR3 DNA is kept; its 42 bases are in frame from base 1. V loses 3 bases at its end and J loses 5 bases; junction bases beyond the gene matches: 4. Via the germline V gene (reference sequence), CDR1 is GTSNPN and CDR2 SVGIG. Concerning this clone itself: Its antigen is still unknown. Base qualities were left out, and no much larger clone turns up one base away.

The donors were healthy, HIV-negative adults who had no recently reported acute infections or vaccinations. Every donor was a Caucasian adult living in Nashville, Tennessee, USA. CD4+ T cells were enriched through magnetic negative selection, after which naive cells were positively selected on CD45RA and the remaining negative fraction served as the memory subset. Blood was obtained by leukapheresis, after which PBMCs were separated by Ficoll-Histopaque density gradient centrifugation and cryopreserved in liquid nitrogen vapor phase. Purity and quantity of every magnetically sorted T cell population were checked by analytical flow cytometry. Genomic DNA was isolated from each sorted fraction and quantified by UV absorbance on a Nanodrop 2000c.

The sample consisted of naive CD4+ T cells sorted from blood. In the paper's terms, the cell subset or site label means: CD45RA+ positively selected. The chain employs TRBV30 and TRBJ1-4, and 9 junction bases match TRBD1. The receptor was derived from a man younger than 35 in good health. The CDR3 has the sequence CAWRSGTGNEKLFF. The DNA sequence is given as TGTGCCTGGAGATCCGGGACAGGGAATGAAAAACTGTTTTTT.